Listed below are T cell receptor beta chains from one sample, sequenced in a study of T cell changes during pregnancy in multiple sclerosis. Assay used: immunoSEQ multiplex PCR; TCRdb lists only in-frame clones, some missing. The data show tens of thousands of clones, 85% to 95% seen once. The material was CD4+ T cells from peripheral blood mononuclear cells, obtained before pregnancy. The receptor source for this set is a female donor with multiple sclerosis, enrolled in a pregnancy study. Each CDR3 is given with its conserved first and last residue. D genes are given only for firm matches. Size is omitted from some rows. Given values are once, few, many or a class for expanded clones.

cdr3_aa,cdr3_nt,d_call,j_call,clone_size,cdr3_length,v_call
CATAPQVAIGNTIYF,TGTGCCACAGCTCCACAGGTGGCAATCGGAAACACCATATATTTT,-,TRBJ1-3,-,15,TRBV19
CASSLAGRDVTDTQYF,TGTGCCAGCAGCTTGGCCGGGCGGGATGTCACAGATACGCAGTATTTT,-,TRBJ2-3,-,16,TRBV5-4
CASSITVTYEQYF,TGTGCCAGTAGTATAACAGTAACCTACGAGCAGTACTTC,-,TRBJ2-7,once,13,TRBV19
CAAHLPHGGELFF,TGTGCCGCTCACCTACCGCACGGCGGGGAGCTGTTTTTT,-,TRBJ2-2,-,13,TRBV6-1
CASSLAGTSTDTQYF,TGCGCCAGCAGCTTAGCGGGGACTAGCACAGATACGCAGTATTTT,TRBD2,TRBJ2-3,-,15,TRBV5-1
CASSIGGLVPTDTQYF,TGTGCCAGTAGTATAGGGGGACTAGTCCCCACAGATACGCAGTATTTT,TRBD2,TRBJ2-3,-,16,TRBV19
CASRSAHTGELFF,TGTGCCAGCAGGTCTGCGCACACCGGGGAGCTGTTTTTT,-,TRBJ2-2,-,13,TRBV5-6
CSVGKGDYGYTF,TGCAGCGTCGGCAAGGGGGACTATGGCTACACCTTC,-,TRBJ1-2,-,12,TRBV29-1
CASSSGLTYEQYF,TGTGCCAGCAGTTCGGGACTAACCTACGAGCAGTACTTC,TRBD2,TRBJ2-7,-,13,TRBV27
CASTPWGTGAYTDTQYF,TGTGCCAGCACCCCTTGGGGTACAGGGGCGTACACAGATACGCAGTATTTT,TRBD1,TRBJ2-3,-,17,TRBV5-6
CAWSLTSGYEQYF,TGTGCCTGGAGCCTGACTAGCGGCTACGAGCAGTACTTC,TRBD2,TRBJ2-7,-,13,TRBV30
CAIRNGVAGTGELFF,TGTGCCATCAGAAACGGGGTAGCGGGCACCGGGGAGCTGTTTTTT,TRBD2,TRBJ2-2,few,15,TRBV10-3
CASRGGAVERESQYF,TGTGCCAGCAGGGGGGGAGCAGTAGAAAGAGAGTCCCAGTACTTC,-,TRBJ2-5,-,15,TRBV6-1
CASSSRQGITEAFF,TGTGCCAGCAGCTCTCGACAGGGGATCACTGAAGCTTTCTTT,TRBD1,TRBJ1-1,-,14,TRBV7-2
CASSSRTGTNYGYTF,TGTGCCAGCAGCTCTAGGACAGGGACGAACTATGGCTACACCTTC,TRBD1,TRBJ1-2,-,15,TRBV9
CASSSGLAGFQETQYF,TGTGCCAGCAGCTCGGGACTAGCGGGGTTCCAAGAGACCCAGTACTTC,TRBD2,TRBJ2-5,-,16,TRBV5-4
CASSLTQGNTIYF,TGTGCCAGCAGCTTAACGCAGGGTAACACCATATATTTT,-,TRBJ1-3,once,13,TRBV7-3
CASSLGGLASGEQFF,TGTGCCAGCAGCTTAGGTGGACTAGCCTCTGGGGAGCAGTTCTTC,TRBD2,TRBJ2-1,-,15,TRBV11-3
CASSLGLGLGTDTQYF,TGCGCCAGCAGCTTGGGCTTAGGACTAGGCACAGATACGCAGTATTTT,TRBD2,TRBJ2-3,-,16,TRBV5-1
CASSLGSGTSNEQFF,TGTGCCAGCAGCTTGGGTTCCGGGACATCGAATGAGCAGTTCTTC,-,TRBJ2-1,-,15,TRBV11-3
CAISGQGMNTEAFF,TGTGCCATCAGTGGGCAGGGCATGAACACTGAAGCTTTCTTT,-,TRBJ1-1,-,14,TRBV10-3
CASSSKDRSASYEQYF,TGCGCCAGCAGCTCCAAAGACAGGTCTGCTTCCTACGAGCAGTACTTC,-,TRBJ2-7,-,16,TRBV5-1
CATSRGGNAYEQYF,TGTGCCACCAGCAGAGGAGGCAACGCCTACGAGCAGTACTTC,-,TRBJ2-7,-,14,TRBV15
CASSESPRGGGRATGNEQFF,TGCGCCAGCAGTGAGTCCCCCCGTGGGGGCGGGAGGGCCACAGGGAATGAGCAGTTCTTC,TRBD2,TRBJ2-1,-,20,TRBV10-1
CASEDLAGSSYNEQFF,TGTGCCAGCGAGGATCTAGCGGGTAGCTCCTACAATGAGCAGTTCTTC,TRBD2,TRBJ2-1,few,16,TRBV10-3
CAWSVQGQGESNTEAFF,TGTGCCTGGAGTGTACAGGGGCAGGGGGAGTCGAACACTGAAGCTTTCTTT,TRBD1,TRBJ1-1,once,17,TRBV30
CASSVQGILNQPQHF,TGTGCCAGCAGTGTTCAGGGGATCCTCAATCAGCCCCAGCATTTT,-,TRBJ1-5,-,15,TRBV2
CASTLGGYTDTQYF,TGCGCCAGCACCCTCGGGGGATACACAGATACGCAGTATTTT,-,TRBJ2-3,-,14,TRBV5-1
CASSPYSGRSSYNEQFF,TGTGCTAGCAGCCCTTATAGCGGGAGGAGCTCCTACAATGAGCAGTTCTTC,TRBD2,TRBJ2-1,-,17,TRBV7-7
CASSVAGNTEAFF,TGTGCCAGCAGTGTTGCAGGAAACACTGAAGCTTTCTTT,-,TRBJ1-1,medium-sized,13,TRBV2
CASSTGVAGAFF,TGTGCCAGCAGTACAGGGGTTGCTGGAGCTTTCTTT,TRBD1,TRBJ1-1,-,12,TRBV25-1
CASSLVWTANTEAFF,TGTGCCAGCAGCTTGGTTTGGACAGCGAACACTGAAGCTTTCTTT,-,TRBJ1-1,few,15,TRBV5-5
CASSLETKGTEAFF,TGTGCCAGCAGCTTGGAGACCAAGGGGACTGAAGCTTTCTTT,-,TRBJ1-1,-,14,TRBV5-4
CASSTWLRGTGELFF,TGTGCCAGCAGCACCTGGCTGCGAGGCACCGGGGAGCTGTTTTTT,-,TRBJ2-2,-,15,TRBV13
CASSHGSPGQETQYF,TGTGCCAGCTCCCACGGTAGTCCGGGACAAGAGACCCAGTACTTC,-,TRBJ2-5,-,15,TRBV7-9
CASSVDNNEQFF,TGTGCCAGCAGTGTCGACAACAATGAGCAGTTCTTC,-,TRBJ2-1,-,12,TRBV2
CASGGTGGFYGYTF,TGTGCCAGCGGGGGTACAGGGGGATTCTATGGCTACACCTTC,TRBD1,TRBJ1-2,-,14,TRBV28
CASSRTGQSYEQYF,TGTGCCAGCAGCCGGACGGGACAGTCCTACGAGCAGTACTTC,TRBD1,TRBJ2-7,-,14,TRBV7-2
CASSLFTGGGEQYF,TGTGCCAGCAGCTTATTTACAGGGGGCGGTGAGCAGTACTTC,TRBD1,TRBJ2-7,-,14,TRBV11-3
CASSLRGRTEAFF,TGTGCCAGCAGTTTAAGGGGGCGCACTGAAGCTTTCTTT,TRBD1,TRBJ1-1,-,13,TRBV28
CASRDSPPTSTDTQYF,TGTGCCAGCAGGGACAGTCCTCCGACTAGCACAGATACGCAGTATTTT,-,TRBJ2-3,once,16,TRBV6-6
CASSIGQGVDEQFF,TGTGCCAGTAGTATTGGGCAGGGGGTGGATGAGCAGTTCTTC,TRBD1,TRBJ2-1,-,14,TRBV19
CASSSGTGVPNYGYTF,TGTGCCAGCAGTTCCGGGACAGGGGTTCCCAACTATGGCTACACCTTC,TRBD1,TRBJ1-2,-,16,TRBV6-5
CASSLVSGRSDNEQFF,TGCGCCAGCAGCTTGGTTAGCGGGAGATCGGACAATGAGCAGTTCTTC,TRBD2,TRBJ2-1,-,16,TRBV5-1
CASSRSLHPVNEQFF,TGTGCCAGCAGCCGCTCGCTGCATCCGGTCAATGAGCAGTTCTTC,-,TRBJ2-1,-,15,TRBV11-3
CASSLVGGIPEGAFF,TGTGCCAGCAGCTTGGTAGGCGGGATTCCCGAGGGGGCTTTCTTT,-,TRBJ1-1,-,15,TRBV7-2
CASSYGLQETQYF,TGTGCCAGCAGTTATGGGCTTCAAGAGACCCAGTACTTC,-,TRBJ2-5,-,13,TRBV6-5
CASSAGGDEQYF,TGCGCCAGCAGCGCGGGAGGGGACGAGCAGTACTTC,TRBD2,TRBJ2-7,-,12,TRBV5-1
CASSIQGVNYGYTF,TGTGCCAGTAGTATCCAAGGAGTAAACTATGGCTACACCTTC,-,TRBJ1-2,-,14,TRBV19